The sequence of this T cell receptor (beta chain) was determined in a study of TIL therapy for anti-PD-1-resistant metastatic lung cancer. Germline CDR1 PRHDT, CDR2 FYEKMQ (reference sequence). V lost 5 bases, J lost 3 bases, and 10 bases lay in between. CDR3 size: 13 residues. This was the immunoSEQ v3 assay. Survey-level samples got approximately 2.1 million read pairs; deep-level samples got about 4.5-6.5 million. Sequencing used immunoSEQ multiplex PCR; TCRdb keeps in-frame clones, though not all of them. Among approximately 24,000 clones, roughly two thirds were seen once, and the ten largest hold roughly 7.4%. Time point given: pre-treatment sample, taken before nivolumab and TIL therapy. The tumor samples were excised metastases, mostly pleural nodules or supraclavicular lymph nodes. Patients were adults with stage 4 NSCLC.

The rearrangement uses TRBV13 and TRBJ1-2, with a weak D call TRBD1 (5 bases). The TCR sequence derives from a person between 30 and 79 years old with non-small cell lung cancer. The sequences come from tumor tissue, collected at baseline. In DNA form, the CDR3 reads TGTGCCAGCAGCCGTGGAGGGGACTATGGCTACACCTTC. Protein product: CASSRGGDYGYTF.